This T cell receptor (beta chain) is drawn from a study of blood T cell repertoires in COVID-19. Whole-study context: PBMCs, B-cell-depleted T cells, or T cells were the source of the cDNA or gDNA that made up the material.

This CDR3 contains 15 residues. The ends lost 4 bases at V and 1 base at J; junction bases unmatched: 4. Germline CDR1 and CDR2: SGHRS and YFSETQ. Per the original data handling: Estimates of nucleated cell counts were drawn from the amplification of reference gene primers. The table came from immunoSEQ multiplex PCR; TCRdb's copy has only in-frame clones and leaves some out. D and trimming come from the DNA, and the V and J calls and clone size come from that table. Of over 100,000 clones in the sample, about 78% were seen once. The sample taken for sequencing was peripheral blood. The TCR sequence derives from a human donor in a cohort sampled during active or convalescent COVID-19. The chain employs TRBV5-1 and TRBJ2-2; 7 bases are a match to TRBD2. CDR3 nucleotides: TGCGCCAGCAGCCCTAGCGGAAAGAACACCGGGGAGCTGTTTTTT. Protein: CASSPSGKNTGELFF.